This is a list of T cell receptor beta chains from one sample in a study of primary melanoma T cells and metastatic recurrence. Clones were sequenced by immunoSEQ multiplex PCR, and TCRdb holds only the in-frame ones, with some missing. The sample yields roughly 400 clones, about 90% seen once. The sequenced sample consisted of melanoma tumor tissue. Source of these receptors: a human donor with melanoma. Both conserved end residues are part of each CDR3. A D gene is named only where the DNA matches it firmly. The size entry is marked missing in some rows and otherwise reads once, few, many or a size class.

j_call v_call d_call clone_size cdr3_aa cdr3_nt
TRBJ2-7 TRBV19 TRBD1 . CASRRGLEQYF TGTGCCAGTAGGAGGGGGCTCGAGCAGTACTTC
TRBJ1-2 TRBV6-8 . . CASNPTIMNYGYTF TGTGCCAGCAATCCCACCATAATGAACTATGGCTACACCTTC
TRBJ1-5 TRBV6-8 . . CAAADSSNQPQHF TGTGCCGCGGCGGACAGTAGCAATCAGCCCCAGCATTTT
TRBJ2-3 TRBV11-3 TRBD2 . CANSSRLAATDTQYF TGTGCCAACAGCTCGAGACTAGCGGCAACAGATACGCAGTATTTT
TRBJ2-7 TRBV7-7 TRBD1 . CASSRSGTGAPEQYF TGTGCCAGCAGCCGGAGCGGGACAGGGGCCCCCGAGCAGTACTTC
TRBJ1-2 TRBV6-8 . . CASRKRERLGYTF TGTGCCAGCAGGAAAAGGGAGAGGTTGGGCTACACCTTC
TRBJ2-7 TRBV6-8 . . CASSYSFTDPYEQYF TGTGCCAGCAGTTACAGTTTCACGGATCCCTACGAGCAGTACTTC
TRBJ1-1 TRBV29-1 . once CSVETGTSTEAFF TGCAGCGTTGAAACCGGGACGAGTACTGAAGCTTTCTTT
TRBJ1-2 TRBV6-8 . . CASNPRHGGNYGYTF TGTGCCAGCAACCCACGCCACGGGGGAAACTATGGCTACACCTTC
TRBJ1-5 TRBV9 TRBD1 . CASSPDREGNQPQHF TGTGCCAGCAGTCCCGACAGGGAGGGCAATCAGCCCCAGCATTTT
TRBJ2-5 TRBV5-1 TRBD2 once CASSLVAGAETQYF TGCGCCAGCAGCTTGGTAGCGGGAGCGGAGACCCAGTACTTC
TRBJ1-5 TRBV6-8 TRBD1 . CASSHTGDANQPQHF TGTGCCAGCAGCCACACAGGGGACGCCAATCAGCCCCAGCATTTT
TRBJ2-2 TRBV15 . . CATSSLGESNANTGELFF TGTGCCACCAGCAGTCTGGGGGAATCGAACGCGAACACCGGGGAGCTGTTTTTT
TRBJ2-5 TRBV6-8 . . CASSYGGEETQYF TGTGCCAGCAGTTACGGGGGAGAAGAGACCCAGTACTTC
TRBJ2-1 TRBV6-8 TRBD2 . CASSHPSGSSYNEQFF TGTGCCAGCAGTCACCCTAGCGGGAGTTCCTACAATGAGCAGTTCTTC
TRBJ1-3 TRBV18 TRBD1 few CASSPDRAGNTIYF TGTGCCAGCTCACCCGACAGGGCTGGAAACACCATATATTTT
TRBJ1-4 TRBV18 . . CASSPDPTNEKLFF TGTGCCAGCTCACCAGATCCAACTAATGAAAAACTGTTTTTT
TRBJ1-3 TRBV7-5 . . CASSRIEAGSGNTIYF TGTGCCAGCAGCCGCATCGAGGCAGGCTCTGGAAACACCATATATTTT
TRBJ2-7 TRBV14 . . CASSQGSGAQQYF TGTGCCAGCAGCCAAGGGTCAGGGGCCCAGCAGTACTTC
TRBJ1-1 TRBV6-8 . . CASSPLFLRGTEAFF TGTGCCAGCAGCCCATTGTTCCTTAGGGGCACTGAAGCTTTCTTT
TRBJ1-1 TRBV11-3 TRBD1 few CASSLELYRGNTEAFF TGTGCCAGCAGCTTGGAACTATACAGGGGGAACACTGAAGCTTTCTTT
TRBJ1-3 TRBV6-8 . . CASSDYRSVDNTIYF TGTGCCAGCAGCGATTACAGGAGTGTTGACAACACCATATATTTT